This T cell receptor beta chain was sequenced during a study of pediatric ulcerative colitis. Whole-study findings and limits: A couple of patients' blood samples yielded substantially fewer templates.

Produced via immunoSEQ multiplex PCR; TCRdb's table is partial and in-frame only. Here the sample spans 60,000 to 75,000 clones, around 80% being singletons. This CDR3 spans 14 amino acids. Trimming shortened V by 5 bases and J by 5 bases, and 18 bases separated the two germline ends. Per germline, CDR1 SQVTM and CDR2 ANQGSEA. With regard to this clone: Its matching antigen is unknown.

The receptor was derived from a boy aged 5-17 years with moderate ulcerative colitis. The rearrangement uses TRBV29-1 and TRBJ2-5; D tentatively fits TRBD1 or TRBD2 (5 bases each). Specimen: blood. CDR3 in amino acids: CSVPGTSLGETQYF. CDR3 nucleotide sequence: TGCAGCGTTCCCGGGACCTCTCTAGGGGAGACCCAGTACTTC.